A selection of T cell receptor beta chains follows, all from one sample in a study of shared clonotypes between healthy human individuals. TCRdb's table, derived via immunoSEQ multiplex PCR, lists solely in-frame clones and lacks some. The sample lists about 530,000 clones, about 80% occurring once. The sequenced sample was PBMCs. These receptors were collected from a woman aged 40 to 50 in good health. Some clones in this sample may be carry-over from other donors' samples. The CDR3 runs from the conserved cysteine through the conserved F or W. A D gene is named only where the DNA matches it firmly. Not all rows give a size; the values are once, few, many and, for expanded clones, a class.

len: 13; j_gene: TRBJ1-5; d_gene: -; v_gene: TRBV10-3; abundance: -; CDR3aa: CATRGAQNQPQHF; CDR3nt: TGTGCCACCCGGGGCGCTCAGAATCAGCCCCAGCATTTT
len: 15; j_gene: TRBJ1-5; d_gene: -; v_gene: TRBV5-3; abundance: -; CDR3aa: CARSLGLYSNQPQHF; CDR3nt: TGTGCCAGAAGCTTGGGGTTGTATAGCAATCAGCCCCAGCATTTT
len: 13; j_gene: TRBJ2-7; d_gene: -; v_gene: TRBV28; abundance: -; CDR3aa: CASSPGRGGEQYF; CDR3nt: TGTGCCAGCAGCCCGGGCCGGGGAGGAGAGCAGTACTTC
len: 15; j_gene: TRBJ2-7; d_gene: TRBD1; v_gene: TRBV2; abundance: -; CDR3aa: CASSEGTGRWYEQYF; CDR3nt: TGTGCCAGCAGTGAAGGGACAGGGCGTTGGTACGAGCAGTACTTC
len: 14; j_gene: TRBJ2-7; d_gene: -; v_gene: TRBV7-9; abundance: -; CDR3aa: CASSLEGVSYEQYF; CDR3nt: TGTGCCAGCAGCTTAGAAGGGGTCTCCTACGAGCAGTACTTC
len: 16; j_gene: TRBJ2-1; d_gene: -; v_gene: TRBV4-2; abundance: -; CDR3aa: CASSYHHKTTYNEQFF; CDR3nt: TGTGCCAGCAGCTACCACCACAAGACTACCTACAATGAGCAGTTCTTC
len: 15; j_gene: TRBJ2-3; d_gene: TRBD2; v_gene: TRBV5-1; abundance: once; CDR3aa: CASSSQPGGEDTQYF; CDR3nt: TGCGCCAGCAGCTCTCAACCCGGGGGGGAAGATACGCAGTATTTT
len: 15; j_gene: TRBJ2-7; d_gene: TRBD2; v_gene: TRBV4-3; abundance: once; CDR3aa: CASSLRLAGTYEQYF; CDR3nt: TGCGCCAGCAGCCTGAGACTAGCGGGAACCTACGAGCAGTACTTC
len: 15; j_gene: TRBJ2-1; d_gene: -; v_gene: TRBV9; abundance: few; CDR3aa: CASSVEWDSYNEQFF; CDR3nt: TGTGCCAGCAGCGTAGAATGGGACTCCTACAATGAGCAGTTCTTC
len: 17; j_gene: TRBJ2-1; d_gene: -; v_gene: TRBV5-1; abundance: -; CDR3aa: CASSQSGSGTSYNEQFF; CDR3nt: TGCGCCAGCAGCCAATCCGGGAGCGGCACTTCCTACAATGAGCAGTTCTTC
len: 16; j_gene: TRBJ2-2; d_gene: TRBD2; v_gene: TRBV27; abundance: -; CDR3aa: CASSRTSGANTGELFF; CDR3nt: TGTGCCAGCAGCCGAACTAGCGGGGCGAACACCGGGGAGCTGTTTTTT
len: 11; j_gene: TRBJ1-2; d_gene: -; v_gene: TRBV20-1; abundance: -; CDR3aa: CSARVVSGYTF; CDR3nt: TGCAGTGCTAGAGTTGTTAGCGGCTACACCTTC
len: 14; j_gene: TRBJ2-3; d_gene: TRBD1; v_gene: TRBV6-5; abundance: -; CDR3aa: CASRPTRQGVTQYF; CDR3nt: TGTGCCAGCAGGCCAACGAGACAGGGAGTTACGCAGTATTTT
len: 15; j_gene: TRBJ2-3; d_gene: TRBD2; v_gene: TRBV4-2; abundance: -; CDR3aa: CASSQGTRKTDTQYF; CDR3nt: TGTGCCAGCAGCCAGGGGACTAGGAAGACAGATACGCAGTATTTT
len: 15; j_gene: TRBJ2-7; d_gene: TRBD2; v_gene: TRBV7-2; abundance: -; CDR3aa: CASSLDGRAAYEQYF; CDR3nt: TGTGCCAGCAGCTTAGACGGGAGGGCGGCCTACGAGCAGTACTTC
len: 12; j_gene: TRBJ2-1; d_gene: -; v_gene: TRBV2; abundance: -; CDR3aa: CASSDRINEQFF; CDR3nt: TGTGCCAGCAGTGACCGGATCAATGAGCAGTTCTTC
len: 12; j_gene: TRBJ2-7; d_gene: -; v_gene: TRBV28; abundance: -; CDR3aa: CASGLSSYEQYF; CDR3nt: TGTGCCAGCGGACTTTCCTCCTACGAGCAGTACTTC
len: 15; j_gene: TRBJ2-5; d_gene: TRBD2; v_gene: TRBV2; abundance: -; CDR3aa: CASSDSGRAPETQYF; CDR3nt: TGTGCCAGCAGTGATAGCGGGAGGGCCCCAGAGACCCAGTACTTC
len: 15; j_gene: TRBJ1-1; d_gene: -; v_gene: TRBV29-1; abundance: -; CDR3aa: CSVEIQGRWSTEAFF; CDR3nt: TGCAGCGTTGAAATCCAGGGTCGGTGGTCCACTGAAGCTTTCTTT
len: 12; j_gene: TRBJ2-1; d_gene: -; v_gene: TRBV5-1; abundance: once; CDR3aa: CASSETYNEQFF; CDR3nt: TGCGCCAGCAGTGAAACCTACAATGAGCAGTTCTTC
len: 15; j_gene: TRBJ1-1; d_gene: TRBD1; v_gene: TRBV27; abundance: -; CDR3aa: CASSPGQGPNTEAFF; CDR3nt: TGTGCCAGCAGTCCCGGACAGGGACCGAACACTGAAGCTTTCTTT
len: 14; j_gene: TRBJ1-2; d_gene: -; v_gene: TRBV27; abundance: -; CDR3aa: CASSTLEGRNGYTF; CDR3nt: TGTGCCAGCAGTACTCTAGAGGGACGGAATGGCTACACCTTC
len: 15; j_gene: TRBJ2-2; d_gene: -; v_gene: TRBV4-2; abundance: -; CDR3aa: CASSQESGYAGELFF; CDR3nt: TGTGCCAGCAGCCAAGAATCCGGGTATGCCGGGGAGCTGTTTTTT
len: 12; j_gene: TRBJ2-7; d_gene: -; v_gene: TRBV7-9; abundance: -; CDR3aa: CASSFGVDEQYF; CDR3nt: TGTGCCAGCAGCTTTGGGGTGGACGAGCAGTACTTC
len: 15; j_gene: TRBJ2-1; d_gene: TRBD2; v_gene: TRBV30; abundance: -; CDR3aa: CASGRAGGSGNEQFF; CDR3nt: TGTGCCTCAGGGCGGGCGGGAGGATCGGGCAATGAGCAGTTCTTC
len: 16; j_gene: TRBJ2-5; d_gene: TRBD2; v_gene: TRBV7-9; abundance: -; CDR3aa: CASSLGTSGVQETQYF; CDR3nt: TGTGCCAGCAGCTTGGGGACTAGCGGCGTCCAAGAGACCCAGTACTTC
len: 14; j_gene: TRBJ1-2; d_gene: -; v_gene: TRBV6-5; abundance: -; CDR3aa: CASSYSRTGYGYTF; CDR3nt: TGTGCCAGCAGTTACTCCCGGACCGGCTATGGCTACACCTTC
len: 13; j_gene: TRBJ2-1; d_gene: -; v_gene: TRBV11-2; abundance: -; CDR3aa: CASSQGLNNEQFF; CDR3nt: TGTGCCAGCAGCCAGGGACTCAACAATGAGCAGTTCTTC
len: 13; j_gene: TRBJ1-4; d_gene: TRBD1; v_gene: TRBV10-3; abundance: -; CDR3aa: CATTTGGNEKLFF; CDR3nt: TGTGCCACCACAACAGGGGGCAATGAAAAACTGTTTTTT